One and the same sample provided the 2 T cell receptor beta chains below, sequenced in a study of blood T cell repertoires in COVID-19. Clones were read by immunoSEQ multiplex PCR, and TCRdb kept only the in-frame ones, dropping some. The table shows approximately 100,000 clones, with more than 70% occurring only once. Sequenced: peripheral blood. The origin of the receptors is a woman aged 25 to 45 with acute or convalescent COVID-19.

The rearrangement uses TRBV6-2 or TRBV6-3 and TRBJ1-4; D possibly corresponds to TRBD1 (6 bases). The CDR3 runs to 16 residues. Germline V gene sequence: CDR1 MNHEY, CDR2 SVGEGT. V lost 0 bases and J 0 bases, leaving 8 bases between the germline ends. In DNA, the CDR3 is TGTGCCAGCAGTTACTCGGGGGCCGCAACTAATGAAAAACTGTTTTTT. Translated: CASSYSGAATNEKLFF.

J is TRBJ1-1 and V is TRBV11-2; weak D call: TRBD1 (5 bases). V lost 5 bases, J lost 1 base, and 14 bases lay in between. CDR1 and CDR2 (germline): SGHAT, FQNNGV. This CDR3 is 15 amino acids long. CDR3 loop: CASSPPGVGNTEAFF. For the CDR3, the DNA is TGTGCCAGCAGCCCACCGGGGGTTGGGAACACTGAAGCTTTCTTT. Together with reference TRBV11-2 and TRBJ1-1, the CDR3 gives the full variable domain: EAGVAQSPRYKIIEKRQSVAFWCNPISGHATLYWYQQILGQGPKLLIQFQNNGVVDDSQLPKDRFSAERLKGVDSTLKIQPAKLEDSAVYLCASSPPGVGNTEAFFGQGTRLTVV.